This T cell receptor beta chain emerged from a study of T-cell reconstitution after alpha-beta-depleted transplantation in children. Between the trimmed V and J ends, which lost 4 bases and 7 bases, there was a span of 17 bases. Germline V lookup: CDR1 LNHDA, CDR2 SQIVND (reference sequence). The CDR3 runs 15 residues. This sample's TCRbeta library carried unique molecular identifier barcodes. TCRdb reanalysed the PCR reads using MiXCR and keeps one entry per CDR3 protein. This sample has fewer than 550,000 distinct CDR3 sequences, with 9.5% to 13% found just once. This clonotype was recorded at least ten times.

Sequences were derived from PBMCs from the stem cell graft donor, sampled from the stem cell graft. This chain connects TRBV19 to TRBJ2-1; possible D gene TRBD2, 6 bases. The sequence derives from a human donor who donated a stem cell graft to a child with acute myeloid leukemia. The CDR3 DNA reads as TGTGCCAGTAGTAGGCCCCGGGACTTACTAAATGAGCAGTTCTTC. Translation: CASSRPRDLLNEQFF.